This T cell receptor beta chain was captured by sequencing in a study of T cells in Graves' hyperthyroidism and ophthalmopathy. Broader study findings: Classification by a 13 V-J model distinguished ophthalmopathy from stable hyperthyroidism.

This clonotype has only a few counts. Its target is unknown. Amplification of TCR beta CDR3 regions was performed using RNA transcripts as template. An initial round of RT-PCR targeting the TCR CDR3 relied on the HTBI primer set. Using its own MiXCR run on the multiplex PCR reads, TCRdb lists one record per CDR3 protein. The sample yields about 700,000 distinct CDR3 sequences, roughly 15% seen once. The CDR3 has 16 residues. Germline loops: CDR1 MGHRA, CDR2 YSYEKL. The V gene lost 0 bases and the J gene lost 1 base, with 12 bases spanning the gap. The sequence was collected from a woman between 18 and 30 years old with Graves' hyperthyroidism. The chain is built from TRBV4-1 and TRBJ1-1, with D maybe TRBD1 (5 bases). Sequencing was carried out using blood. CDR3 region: CASSQDRARGNTEAFF. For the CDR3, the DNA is TGCGCCAGCAGCCAAGACAGGGCTCGGGGGAACACTGAAGCTTTCTTT.